These 18 T cell receptor beta chains were all obtained from the same sample, sequenced in a study of T-cell reconstitution after alpha-beta-depleted transplantation in children. A library of TCRbeta sequences, prepared with unique molecular identifiers, was generated. TCRdb passed the PCR reads through MiXCR, listing each CDR3 protein once. The data hold 500,000 to 600,000 distinct CDR3 sequences, with approximately 30% observed a single time. The sequencing here drew on PBMCs, taken before TCRalphabeta/CD19-depleted stem cell transplant. These receptors were taken from a boy under three years old with Wiskott-Aldrich syndrome, due to receive a stem cell transplant.

The chain is built from TRBV5-1 and TRBJ2-5, with 8 bases aligning to TRBD2. This CDR3 is 14 amino acids long. Per the germline V gene, CDR1 is SGHRS and CDR2 is YFSETQ. The ends lost 4 bases at V and 4 bases at J; junction bases unmatched: 6. CDR3 DNA: TGCGCCAGCAGCGTCAGCGGGAGTACAGAGACCCAGTACTTC. Its translation: CASSVSGSTETQYF.

The chain joins TRBV29-1 to TRBJ2-1; a weak D match, TRBD1 (5 bases). This CDR3 spans 16 amino acids. V was shortened by 2 bases and J by 0 bases, with 14 bases between the two germline ends. Germline V gives CDR1 SQVTM, CDR2 ANQGSEA. CDR3 sequence (DNA): TGCAGCGTTGAAACAGGCGACCCGAGCTCCTACAATGAGCAGTTCTTC. This encodes CSVETGDPSSYNEQFF.

The J gene is TRBJ2-7, the V gene TRBV20-1; 7 bases align to TRBD2. Germline CDR1 reads DFQATT; CDR2 reads SNEGSKA (reference sequence). The junction had 8 bases not matched to a gene; V was cut back by 3 bases and J by 3 bases. The CDR3 loop spans 14 amino acids. Written as DNA, the CDR3 is TGCAGTGCTAGCTCACCCGGCGGGAGCTACGAGCAGTACTTC. Translated, it gives CSASSPGGSYEQYF.

The rearrangement uses TRBV5-1 and TRBJ2-1, with D possibly TRBD1 on 6 matching bases. There are 14 residues in the CDR3. Germline V gene sequence: CDR1 SGHRS, CDR2 YFSETQ. V gave up 2 bases and J gave up 5 bases, with 11 bases separating them. This CDR3 reads CASSFQGSHNEQFF. The CDR3 DNA sequence: TGCGCCAGCAGCTTCCAGGGGTCCCACAATGAGCAGTTCTTC. The full variable domain, its missing parts supplied by reference TRBV5-1 and TRBJ2-1, is KAGVTQTPRYLIKTRGQQVTLSCSPISGHRSVSWYQQTPGQGLQFLFEYFSETQRNKGNFPGRFSGRQFSNSRSEMNVSTLELGDSALYLCASSFQGSHNEQFFGPGTRLTVL.

CDR3 protein: CSVAGLNTDTEAFF. CDR3 nucleotide sequence: TGCAGCGTTGCCGGATTGAACACAGACACTGAAGCTTTCTTT. This chain uses TRBV29-1 with TRBJ1-1; no clear D. The CDR3 has 14 residues. Trimming cost V 4 bases and J 3 bases, with 15 bases left between them. Germline assignment: CDR1 SQVTM and CDR2 ANQGSEA.

The J gene is TRBJ2-2, the V gene TRBV2; 8 bases match TRBD2. Germline V gene lookup returns CDR1 SNHLY and CDR2 FYNNEI. Losses at the gene ends were 4 bases for V and 1 base for J; bases not matched to a gene: 2. This CDR3 contains 15 residues. Written as DNA, the CDR3 is TGTGCCAGCAGTGCTAGCGGGCTGAACACCGGGGAGCTGTTTTTT. Amino acid sequence: CASSASGLNTGELFF.

This clonotype was counted a few times. The CDR3, as DNA: TGTGCCAGCAGCCGTAGGACTAGCGGGAGGGTGAACAATGAGCAGTTCTTC. It specifies CASSRRTSGRVNNEQFF. The J gene is TRBJ2-1, the V gene TRBV14, with 15 bases matching TRBD2. V gave up 4 bases and J gave up 5 bases; unmatched junction bases: 6. In germline, CDR1 is SGHDN, CDR2 FVKESK. The CDR3 sequence is 17 residues long.

The rearrangement uses TRBV9 and TRBJ2-7; 10 nucleotides agree with TRBD2. With V trimmed by 4 bases and J by 1 base, 11 bases remained unmatched. Germline lookup yields CDR1 SGDLS and CDR2 YYNGEE. The CDR3 is made up of 17 amino acids. The CDR3 region has the DNA TGTGCCAGCAGCTCCTCGGCGGGAGCGGGGGGGTCCTACGAGCAGTACTTC. Translation gives CASSSSAGAGGSYEQYF.

This clonotype was seen a single time. The rearrangement joins TRBV20-1 to TRBJ1-1; 9 bases line up with TRBD1. Germline CDR1 reads DFQATT; CDR2 reads SNEGSKA (reference sequence). Germline trimming cut 6 bases from V and 10 bases from J; bases unmatched to any gene: 12. This CDR3 comprises 13 residues. In DNA form, the CDR3 reads TGCAGTGCGAGGAAGGACAGGGGTGAGGTAGCTTTCTTT. The encoded protein is CSARKDRGEVAFF.

The J gene is TRBJ2-1, the V gene TRBV24-1; no firm D call. The CDR3 runs to 12 residues. The germline gives CDR1 KGHDR, CDR2 SFDVKD. Trimming stripped 3 bases from V and 6 bases from J, with 5 bases between. CDR3 nucleotides: TGTGCCACCAGTGATCGTAGCAATGAGCAGTTCTTC. Its protein product is CATSDRSNEQFF.

The gene calls are TRBV5-1 and TRBJ2-7, with D possibly being TRBD1 or TRBD2 (5 bases each). The V gene lost 1 base and the J gene lost 2 bases, with 10 bases spanning the gap. This CDR3 contains 14 residues. Germline loops: CDR1 SGHRS, CDR2 YFSETQ. DNA of the CDR3: TGCGCCAGCAGCTTGTTCCAGGGACCCTACGAGCAGTACTTC. It specifies CASSLFQGPYEQYF.

The genes are TRBV6-5 and TRBJ2-1, with D unclear. Germline values: CDR1 MNHEY, CDR2 SVGAGI. V was trimmed by 0 bases and J by 2 bases, leaving 11 bases between them. This CDR3 contains 16 residues. This chain's CDR3 is CASSYSIGRAYNEQFF. The CDR3 nucleotides are TGTGCCAGCAGTTACTCGATCGGCCGAGCCTACAATGAGCAGTTCTTC.

This clonotype was counted a few times. The CDR3 here is CASSAGQLNTGELFF. In nucleotides, the CDR3 is TGTGCCAGCAGTGCGGGACAACTAAACACCGGGGAGCTGTTTTTT. The genes are TRBV12-3 or TRBV12-4 and TRBJ2-2; D tentatively fits TRBD1 or TRBD2 (6 bases each). The CDR3 runs 15 residues. V lost 5 bases to trimming and J lost 2 bases, with 12 bases between them.

CDR3 DNA sequence: TGCAGTGCTAGTAGCGGGGACACTGAAGCTTTCTTT. Encoded protein: CSASSGDTEAFF. V and J are TRBV20-1 and TRBJ1-1; D remains ambiguous. Trimming took 3 bases from V and 3 from J, leaving 8 bases between them. This CDR3 spans 12 amino acids. In germline, CDR1 is DFQATT, CDR2 SNEGSKA (reference sequence).

This chain connects TRBV5-1 to TRBJ2-2; D is perhaps TRBD2 (5 bases). Trimming left V 4 bases short and J 6 bases short, with 10 bases between. Germline CDR1 and CDR2: SGHRS and YFSETQ. The CDR3 contains 13 residues. The CDR3 bases are TGCGCCAGCAGCGTATGGAGGTCCGGGGAGCTGTTTTTT. Translated: CASSVWRSGELFF.

This rearrangement joins TRBV3-1 to TRBJ2-1; D gene ambiguous. The CDR3 runs to 17 residues. Germline V CDR1 and CDR2: LGHDT, YNNKEL (reference sequence). The germline V and J ends were trimmed by 3 bases and 0 bases, with 15 bases remaining between them. The CDR3 protein is CASSQPPTRSSYNEQFF. The DNA of the CDR3 is TGTGCCAGCAGCCAGCCACCTACCCGGAGCTCCTACAATGAGCAGTTCTTC.

This clonotype has only a few counts. The chain employs TRBV4-2 and TRBJ1-4; a weak D match, TRBD1 (5 bases). Trimming removed 0 bases from V and 6 bases from J, with 17 bases in between. The CDR3 is 17 residues long. Germline loops: CDR1 LGHNA, CDR2 YNFKEQ. CDR3 coding DNA: TGTGCCAGCAGCCAAGATGATGGGGGACGGCGCGATGAAAAACTGTTTTTT. Translated: CASSQDDGGRRDEKLFF.

This clonotype occurred a few times. This sequence joins TRBV10-3 and TRBJ2-1, with TRBD2 matching over 10 bases. The CDR3 spans 14 residues. Germline CDR1 and CDR2: ENHRY and SYGVKD. J lost 8 bases, V lost 9 bases, and 10 bases had no gene match. The CDR3 loop is CAIRTSGPGDEQFF. The CDR3 DNA follows: TGTGCCATTCGGACTAGCGGCCCTGGGGATGAGCAGTTCTTC.